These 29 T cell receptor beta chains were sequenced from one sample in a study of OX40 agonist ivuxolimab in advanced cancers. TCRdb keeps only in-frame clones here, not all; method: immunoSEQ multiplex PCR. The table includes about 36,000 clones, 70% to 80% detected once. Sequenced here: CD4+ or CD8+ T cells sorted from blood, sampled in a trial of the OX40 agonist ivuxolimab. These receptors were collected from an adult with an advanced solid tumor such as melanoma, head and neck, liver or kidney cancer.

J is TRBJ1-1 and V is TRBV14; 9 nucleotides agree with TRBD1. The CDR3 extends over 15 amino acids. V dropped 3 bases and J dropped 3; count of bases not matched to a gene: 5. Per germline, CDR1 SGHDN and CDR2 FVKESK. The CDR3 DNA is TGTGCCAGCAGCCATACAGGGGGCGCGTACACTGAAGCTTTCTTT. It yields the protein CASSHTGGAYTEAFF. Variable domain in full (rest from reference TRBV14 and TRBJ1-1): EAGVTQFPSHSVIEKGQTVTLRCDPISGHDNLYWYRRVMGKEIKFLLHFVKESKQDESGMPNNRFLAERTGGTYSTLKVQPAELEDSGVYFCASSHTGGAYTEAFFGQGTRLTVV.

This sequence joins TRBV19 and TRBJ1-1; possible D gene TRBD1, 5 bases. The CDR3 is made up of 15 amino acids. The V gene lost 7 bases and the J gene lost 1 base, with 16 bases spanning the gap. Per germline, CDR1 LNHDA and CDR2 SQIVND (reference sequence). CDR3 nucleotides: TGTGCCAGTACCCCGCTCGTTGGGGGGAACACTGAAGCTTTCTTT. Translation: CASTPLVGGNTEAFF.

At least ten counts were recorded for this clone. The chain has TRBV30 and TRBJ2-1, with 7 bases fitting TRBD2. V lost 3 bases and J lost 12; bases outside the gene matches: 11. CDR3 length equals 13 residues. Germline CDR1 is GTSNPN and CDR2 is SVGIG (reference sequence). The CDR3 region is CAWSASAGWGQFF. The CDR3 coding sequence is TGTGCCTGGAGCGCTTCAGCGGGGTGGGGGCAGTTCTTC.

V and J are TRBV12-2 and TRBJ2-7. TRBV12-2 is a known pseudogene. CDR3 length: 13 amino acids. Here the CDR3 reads CASRLGTAAEQYV. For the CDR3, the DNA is TGTGCAAGTCGCTTAGGCACGGCCGCCGAGCAGTACGTC.

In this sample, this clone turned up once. The CDR3 DNA reads as TGTGCCAGTAAGGACATTCGGAATTCACCCCTCCACTTT. This codes for CASKDIRNSPLHF. The J gene is TRBJ1-6, the V gene TRBV19, with D possibly being TRBD1 (5 bases). The CDR3 contains 13 residues. Germline CDR1 and CDR2: LNHDA and SQIVND (reference sequence). The V and J ends lost 7 bases and 7 bases respectively, with 11 bases between them.

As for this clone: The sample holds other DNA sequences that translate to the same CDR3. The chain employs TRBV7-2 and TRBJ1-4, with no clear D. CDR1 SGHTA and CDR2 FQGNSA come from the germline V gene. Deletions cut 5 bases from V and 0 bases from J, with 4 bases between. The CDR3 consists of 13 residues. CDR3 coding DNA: TGTGCCAGCAGCCTTGCAACTAATGAAAAACTGTTTTTT. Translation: CASSLATNEKLFF.

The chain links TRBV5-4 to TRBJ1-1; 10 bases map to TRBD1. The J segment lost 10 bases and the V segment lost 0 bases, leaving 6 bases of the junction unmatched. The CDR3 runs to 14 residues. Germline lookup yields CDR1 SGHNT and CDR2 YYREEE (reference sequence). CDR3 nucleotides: TGTGCCAGCAGCTTGGGTGGGACAGGGGAGAGAGCTTTCTTT. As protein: CASSLGGTGERAFF. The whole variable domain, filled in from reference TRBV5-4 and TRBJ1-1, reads ETGVTQSPTHLIKTRGQQVTLRCSSQSGHNTVSWYQQALGQGPQFIFQYYREEENGRGNFPPRFSGLQFPNYSSELNVNALELDDSALYLCASSLGGTGERAFFGQGTRLTVV.

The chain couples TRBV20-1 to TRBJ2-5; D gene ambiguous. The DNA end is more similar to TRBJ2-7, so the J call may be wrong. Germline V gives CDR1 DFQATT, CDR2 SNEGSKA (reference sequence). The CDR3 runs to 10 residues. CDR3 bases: TGCAGTGCTAGTCGGACCGAGCAGTACTTC. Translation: CSASRTEQYF.

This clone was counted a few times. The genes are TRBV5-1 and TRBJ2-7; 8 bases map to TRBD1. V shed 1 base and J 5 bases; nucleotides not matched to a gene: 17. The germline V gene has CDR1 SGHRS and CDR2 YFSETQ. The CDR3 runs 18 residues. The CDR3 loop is CASSLFSIMPGGENEQYF. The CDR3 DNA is TGCGCCAGCAGCTTGTTTTCTATAATGCCAGGGGGCGAAAACGAGCAGTACTTC.

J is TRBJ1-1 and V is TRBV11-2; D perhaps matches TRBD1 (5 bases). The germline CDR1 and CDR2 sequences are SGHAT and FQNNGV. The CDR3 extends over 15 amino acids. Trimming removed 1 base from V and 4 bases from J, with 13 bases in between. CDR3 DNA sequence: TGTGCCAGCAGCTTAGTCATCGCAGGGACCACTGAAGCTTTCTTT. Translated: CASSLVIAGTTEAFF.

Written as DNA, the CDR3 is TGTGCCATAGGAACTCGACAGGGCTATGGCTACACCTTC. Its protein is CAIGTRQGYGYTF. The rearrangement links TRBV19 to TRBJ1-2; 7 nucleotides agree with TRBD1. This CDR3 contains 13 residues. Germline CDR1 LNHDA, CDR2 SQIVND (reference sequence). The ends lost 10 bases at V and 4 bases at J; junction bases unmatched: 9.

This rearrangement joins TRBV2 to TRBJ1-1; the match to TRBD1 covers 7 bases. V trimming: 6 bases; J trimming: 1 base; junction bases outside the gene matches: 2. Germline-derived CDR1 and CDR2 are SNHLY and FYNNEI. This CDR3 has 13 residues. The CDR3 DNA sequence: TGTGCCAGCAGGGGGGACAGGAACACTGAAGCTTTCTTT. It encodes CASRGDRNTEAFF. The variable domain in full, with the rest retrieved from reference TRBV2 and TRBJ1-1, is EPEVTQTPSHQVTQMGQEVILRCVPISNHLYFYWYRQILGQKVEFLVSFYNNEISEKSEIFDDQFSVERPDGSNFTLKIRSTKLEDSAMYFCASRGDRNTEAFFGQGTRLTVV.

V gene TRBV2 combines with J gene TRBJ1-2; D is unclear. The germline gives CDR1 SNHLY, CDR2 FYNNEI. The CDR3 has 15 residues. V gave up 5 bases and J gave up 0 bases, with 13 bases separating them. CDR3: CASSPGISANYGYTF. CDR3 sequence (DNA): TGTGCCAGCAGTCCGGGAATCTCAGCTAACTATGGCTACACCTTC.

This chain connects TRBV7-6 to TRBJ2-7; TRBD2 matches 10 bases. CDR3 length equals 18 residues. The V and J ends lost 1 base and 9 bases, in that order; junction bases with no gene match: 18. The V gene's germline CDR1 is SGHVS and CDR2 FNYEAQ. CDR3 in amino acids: CASSLVNPGGAGGPGQYF. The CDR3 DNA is TGTGCCAGCAGCTTAGTTAACCCCGGAGGAGCGGGGGGGCCTGGGCAGTACTTC.

Here the CDR3 DNA reads TGCAGCGTTGAGGGTGGGGGTCTCCACGAGCAGTACTTC. Translated: CSVEGGGLHEQYF. The chain joins TRBV29-1 to TRBJ2-7, with D possibly being TRBD1 or TRBD2 (5 bases each). CDR1 and CDR2 from the germline V gene are SQVTM and ANQGSEA. V lost 3 bases, J lost 5 bases, and 14 bases lay in between. This CDR3 is 13 amino acids long.

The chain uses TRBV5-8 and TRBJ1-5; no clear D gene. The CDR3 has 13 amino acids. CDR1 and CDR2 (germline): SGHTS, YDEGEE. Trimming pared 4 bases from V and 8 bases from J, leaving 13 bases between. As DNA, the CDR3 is TGTGCCAGCAGCCTCCTTAGTCCTGAGCCCCAGCATTTT. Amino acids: CASSLLSPEPQHF.

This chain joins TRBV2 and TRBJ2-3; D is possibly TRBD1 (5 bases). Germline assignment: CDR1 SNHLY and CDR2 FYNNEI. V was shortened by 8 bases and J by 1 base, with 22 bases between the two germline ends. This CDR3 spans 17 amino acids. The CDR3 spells CASRQIGRQRRTDTQYF. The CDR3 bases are TGTGCCAGCCGACAGATAGGGCGTCAGCGACGCACAGATACGCAGTATTTT.

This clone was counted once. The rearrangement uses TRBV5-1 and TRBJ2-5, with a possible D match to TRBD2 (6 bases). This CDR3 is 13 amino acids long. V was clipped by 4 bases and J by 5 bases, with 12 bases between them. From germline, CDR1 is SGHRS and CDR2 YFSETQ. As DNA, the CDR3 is TGCGCCAGCAGCGATGGAGGGCGGGAGACCCAGTACTTC. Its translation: CASSDGGRETQYF.

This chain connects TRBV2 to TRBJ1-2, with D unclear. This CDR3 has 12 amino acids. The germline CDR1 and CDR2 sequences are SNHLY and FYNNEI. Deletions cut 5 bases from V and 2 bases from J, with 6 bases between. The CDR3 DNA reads TGTGCCAGCAGTTACAAGAACTATGGCTACACCTTC. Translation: CASSYKNYGYTF.

The CDR3 DNA follows: TGCGCCAGCAGCGGGGGGGGGCCCCCCTACGAGCAGTACGTC. As protein: CASSGGGPPYEQYV. V gene TRBV5-1 combines with J gene TRBJ2-7; D perhaps matches TRBD2 (7 bases). CDR3 length equals 14 residues. Trimming cost V 4 bases and J 2 bases, with 13 bases left between them. The V gene's germline CDR1 is SGHRS and CDR2 YFSETQ.

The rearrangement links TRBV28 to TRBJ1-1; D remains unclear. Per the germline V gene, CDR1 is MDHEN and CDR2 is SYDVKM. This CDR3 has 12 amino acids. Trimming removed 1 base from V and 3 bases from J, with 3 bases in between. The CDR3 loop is CASSLSYTEAFF. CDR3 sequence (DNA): TGTGCCAGCAGTTTATCATACACTGAAGCTTTCTTT.

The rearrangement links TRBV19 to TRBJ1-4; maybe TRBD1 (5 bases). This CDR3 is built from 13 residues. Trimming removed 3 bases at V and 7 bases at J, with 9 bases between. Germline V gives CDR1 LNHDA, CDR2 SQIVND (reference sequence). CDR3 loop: CASSMGVSEKLFF. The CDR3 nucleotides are TGTGCCAGTAGTATGGGGGTTAGTGAAAAACTGTTTTTT.

CDR3 in DNA: TGTGCCAGCAGCCGGGACAGTCTTCTGGGCACTGAAGCTTTCTTT. It codes for CASSRDSLLGTEAFF. The gene calls are TRBV2 and TRBJ1-1; 7 bases align to TRBD1. After removal of 6 bases from V and 4 bases from J, the junction contained 11 bases not matched to a gene. The CDR3 loop spans 15 amino acids. Germline CDR1 reads SNHLY; CDR2 reads FYNNEI.

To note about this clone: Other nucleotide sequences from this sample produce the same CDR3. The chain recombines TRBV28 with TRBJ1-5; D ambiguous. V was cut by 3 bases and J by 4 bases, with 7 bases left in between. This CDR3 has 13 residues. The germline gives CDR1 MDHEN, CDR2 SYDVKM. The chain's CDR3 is CASSFLGNQPQHF. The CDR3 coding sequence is TGTGCCAGCAGTTTTCTTGGGAATCAGCCCCAGCATTTT. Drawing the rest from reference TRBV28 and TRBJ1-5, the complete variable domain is DVKVTQSSRYLVKRTGEKVFLECVQDMDHENMFWYRQDPGLGLRLIYFSYDVKMKEKGDIPEGYSVSREKKERFSLILESASTNQTSMYLCASSFLGNQPQHFGDGTRLSIL.

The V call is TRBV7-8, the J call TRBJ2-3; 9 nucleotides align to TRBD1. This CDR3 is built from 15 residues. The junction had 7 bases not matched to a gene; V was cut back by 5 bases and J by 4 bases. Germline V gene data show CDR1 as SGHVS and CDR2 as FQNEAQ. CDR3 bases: TGTGCCAGCAGCCTCAACAGGGGGCCCTCAGATACGCAGTATTTT. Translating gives CASSLNRGPSDTQYF.

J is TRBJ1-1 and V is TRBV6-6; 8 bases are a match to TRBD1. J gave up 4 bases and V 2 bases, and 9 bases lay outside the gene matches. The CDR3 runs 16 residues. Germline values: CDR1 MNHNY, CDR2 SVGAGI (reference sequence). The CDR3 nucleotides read TGTGCCAGCAGTTACAATGCAGGGGGCGCGGGCACTGAAGCTTTCTTT. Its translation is CASSYNAGGAGTEAFF.

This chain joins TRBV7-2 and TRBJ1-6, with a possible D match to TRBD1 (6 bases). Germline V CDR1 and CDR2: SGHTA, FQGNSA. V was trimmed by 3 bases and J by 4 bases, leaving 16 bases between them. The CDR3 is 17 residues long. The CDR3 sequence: CASSLGGGRGYNSPLHF. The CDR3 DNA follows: TGTGCCAGCAGCTTGGGAGGGGGAAGAGGGTATAATTCACCCCTCCACTTT.

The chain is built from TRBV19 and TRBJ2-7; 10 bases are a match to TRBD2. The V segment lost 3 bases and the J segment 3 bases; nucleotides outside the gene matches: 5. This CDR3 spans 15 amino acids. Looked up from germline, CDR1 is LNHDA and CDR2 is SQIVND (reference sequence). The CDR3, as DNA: TGTGCCAGTAGTATTCAAGCGGGGGGGCTCTACGAGCAGTACGTC. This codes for CASSIQAGGLYEQYV.

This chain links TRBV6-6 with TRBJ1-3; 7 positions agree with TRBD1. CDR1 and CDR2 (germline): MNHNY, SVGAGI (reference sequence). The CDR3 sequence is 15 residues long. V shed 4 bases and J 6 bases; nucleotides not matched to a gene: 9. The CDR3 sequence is CASSSLSTGTNTIYF. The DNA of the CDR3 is TGTGCCAGCAGTTCCCTTTCGACAGGGACAAACACCATATATTTT.